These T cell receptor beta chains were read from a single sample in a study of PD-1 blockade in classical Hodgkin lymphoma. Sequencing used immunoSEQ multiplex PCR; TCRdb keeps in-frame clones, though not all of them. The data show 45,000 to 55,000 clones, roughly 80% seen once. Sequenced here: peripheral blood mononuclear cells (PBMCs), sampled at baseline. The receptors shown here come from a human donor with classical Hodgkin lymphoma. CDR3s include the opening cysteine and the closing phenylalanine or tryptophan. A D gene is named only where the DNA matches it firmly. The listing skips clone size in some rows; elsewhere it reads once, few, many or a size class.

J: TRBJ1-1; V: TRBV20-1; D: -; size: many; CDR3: CSASSVTEAFF; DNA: TGCAGTGCTAGTTCTGTGACTGAAGCTTTCTTT
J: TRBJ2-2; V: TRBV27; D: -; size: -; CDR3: CASTGTGGNWELFF; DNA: TGTGCCAGCACCGGGACTGGGGGGAATTGGGAGCTGTTTTTT
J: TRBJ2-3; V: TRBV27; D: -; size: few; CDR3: CASSPIISTDTQYF; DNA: TGTGCCAGCAGCCCCATAATCAGCACAGATACGCAGTATTTT
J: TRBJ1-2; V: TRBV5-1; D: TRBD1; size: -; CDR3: CASSIRTGQFAYGYTF; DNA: TGCGCCAGCAGCATCCGGACAGGGCAATTCGCCTATGGCTACACCTTC
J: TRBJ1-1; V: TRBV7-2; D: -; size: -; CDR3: CASRSDRNTEAFF; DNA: TGTGCCAGCAGGTCAGACAGGAACACTGAAGCTTTCTTT
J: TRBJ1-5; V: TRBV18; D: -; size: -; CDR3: CASSPGSDQPQHF; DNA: TGTGCCAGCTCACCAGGGAGTGATCAGCCCCAGCATTTT
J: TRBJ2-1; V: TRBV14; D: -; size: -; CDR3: CASSQGSYGSPYNEQFF; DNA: TGTGCCAGCAGCCAGGGTTCTTACGGGAGTCCCTACAATGAGCAGTTCTTC
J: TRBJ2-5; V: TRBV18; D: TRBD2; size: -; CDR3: CASSPPGGGSGLETQYF; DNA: TGTGCCAGCTCACCACCCGGAGGCGGGAGCGGGCTGGAGACCCAGTACTTC
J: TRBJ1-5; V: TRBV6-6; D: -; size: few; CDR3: CASRASTLGAQHF; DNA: TGTGCCAGCAGGGCCTCCACCCTGGGCGCCCAGCATTTT
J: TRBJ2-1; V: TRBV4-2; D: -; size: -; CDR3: CASSQVGSGLHNEQFF; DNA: TGTGCCAGCAGCCAAGTTGGTAGCGGCCTCCACAATGAGCAGTTCTTC
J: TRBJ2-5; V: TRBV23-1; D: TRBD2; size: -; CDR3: CASSQSELAGEYQETQYF; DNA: TGCGCCAGCAGTCAATCGGAATTAGCGGGAGAGTACCAAGAGACCCAGTACTTC
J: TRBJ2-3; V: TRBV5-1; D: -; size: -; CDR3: CASSFWDSDTDTQYF; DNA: TGCGCCAGCAGCTTCTGGGACTCGGACACAGATACGCAGTATTTT
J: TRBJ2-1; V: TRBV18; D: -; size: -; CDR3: CASSPPSVYNEQFF; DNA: TGTGCCAGCTCACCACCGTCAGTTTACAATGAGCAGTTCTTC
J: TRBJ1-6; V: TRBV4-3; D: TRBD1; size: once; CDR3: CASSQGTGGLPLHF; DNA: TGCGCCAGCAGCCAAGGGACAGGGGGCTTACCCCTCCACTTT
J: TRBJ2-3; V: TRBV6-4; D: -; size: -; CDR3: CASSDGGRDTDTQYF; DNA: TGTGCCAGCAGTGACGGGGGGCGGGACACAGATACGCAGTATTTT
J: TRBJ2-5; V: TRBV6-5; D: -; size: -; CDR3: CASSYSNRLWETQYF; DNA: TGTGCCAGCAGTTACTCGAACAGGCTTTGGGAGACCCAGTACTTC
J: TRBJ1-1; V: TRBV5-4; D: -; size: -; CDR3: CASSLSTNTEAFF; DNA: TGTGCCAGCAGCTTGTCCACGAACACTGAAGCTTTCTTT
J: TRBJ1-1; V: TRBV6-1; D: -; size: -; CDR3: CASFPSGGTEAFF; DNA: TGTGCCAGTTTTCCTTCGGGGGGGACTGAAGCTTTCTTT
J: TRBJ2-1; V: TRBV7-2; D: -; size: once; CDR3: CASSLEAESSYNEQFF; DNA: TGTGCCAGCAGCTTAGAGGCGGAGAGCTCCTACAATGAGCAGTTCTTC
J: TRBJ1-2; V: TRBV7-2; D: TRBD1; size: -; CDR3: CASSLTGGHYGYTF; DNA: TGTGCCAGCAGCTTGACAGGGGGGCACTATGGCTACACCTTC
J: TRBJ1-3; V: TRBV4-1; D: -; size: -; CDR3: CASSRGSLRSGNTIYF; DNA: TGCGCCAGCAGCCGGGGGAGCCTCCGCTCTGGAAACACCATATATTTT
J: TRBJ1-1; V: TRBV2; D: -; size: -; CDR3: CASSYARQAEAFF; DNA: TGTGCCAGCAGTTACGCCCGTCAAGCTGAAGCTTTCTTT
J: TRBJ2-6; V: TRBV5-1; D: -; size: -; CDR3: CASSKVQTRSGANVLTF; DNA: TGCGCCAGCAGCAAAGTTCAGACCCGCTCTGGGGCCAACGTCCTGACTTTC
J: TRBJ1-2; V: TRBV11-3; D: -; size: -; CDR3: CASSRTARSNYGYTF; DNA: TGTGCCAGCAGTCGGACAGCACGATCTAACTATGGCTACACCTTC
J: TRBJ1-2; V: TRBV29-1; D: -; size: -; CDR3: CSVGQLNYGYTF; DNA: TGCAGCGTTGGACAGCTCAACTATGGCTACACCTTC
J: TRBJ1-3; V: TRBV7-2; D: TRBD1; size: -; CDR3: CASSPQGAGNTIYF; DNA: TGTGCCAGCAGCCCACAGGGGGCTGGAAACACCATATATTTT
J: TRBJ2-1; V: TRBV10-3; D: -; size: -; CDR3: CAISWVFYNEQFF; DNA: TGTGCCATCAGTTGGGTCTTCTACAATGAGCAGTTCTTC
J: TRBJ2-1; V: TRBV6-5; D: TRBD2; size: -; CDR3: CATRKTSGIHEQFF; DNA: TGTGCCACCCGGAAGACTAGCGGGATCCATGAGCAGTTCTTC
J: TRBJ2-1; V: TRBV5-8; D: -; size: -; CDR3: CASIMGIGVDEQFF; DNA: TGTGCCAGCATCATGGGCATCGGGGTGGATGAGCAGTTCTTC
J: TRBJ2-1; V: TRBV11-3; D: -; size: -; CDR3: CASSPRTRVNEQFF; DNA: TGTGCCAGCAGCCCCCGGACCAGGGTCAATGAGCAGTTCTTC
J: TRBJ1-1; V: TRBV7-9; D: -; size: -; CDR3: CASSLAGIGITEAFF; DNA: TGTGCCAGCAGCTTAGCTGGTATAGGGATCACTGAAGCTTTCTTT
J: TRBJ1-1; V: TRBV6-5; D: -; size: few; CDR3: CASRGFTEAFF; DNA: TGTGCCAGCAGGGGGTTCACTGAAGCTTTCTTT
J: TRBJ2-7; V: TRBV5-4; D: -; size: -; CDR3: CASSFRGGSDSYEQYF; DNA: TGTGCCAGCAGCTTTAGAGGAGGGAGTGACTCCTACGAGCAGTACTTC
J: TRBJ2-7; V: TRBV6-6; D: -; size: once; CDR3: CASRGPYEQYF; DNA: TGTGCCAGCAGGGGGCCCTACGAGCAGTACTTC
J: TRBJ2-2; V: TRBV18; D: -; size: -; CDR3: CASSWSVTGELFF; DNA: TGTGCCAGCTCATGGAGTGTGACCGGGGAGCTGTTTTTT
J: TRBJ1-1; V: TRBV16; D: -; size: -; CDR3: CASSRRAGDEAFF; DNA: TGTGCCAGCAGCCGCCGGGCCGGGGATGAAGCTTTCTTT
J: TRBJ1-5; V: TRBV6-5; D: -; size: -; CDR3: CASSYSKAGLYQPQHF; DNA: TGTGCCAGCAGTTACTCGAAGGCGGGTTTGTATCAGCCCCAGCATTTT
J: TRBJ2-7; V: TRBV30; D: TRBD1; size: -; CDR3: CAWREQPGQGYEQYF; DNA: TGTGCCTGGAGAGAACAACCGGGACAGGGCTACGAGCAGTACTTC
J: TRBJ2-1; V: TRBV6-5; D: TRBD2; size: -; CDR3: CASHRREGVNEQFF; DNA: TGTGCCAGCCACCGGCGGGAGGGCGTGAATGAGCAGTTCTTC
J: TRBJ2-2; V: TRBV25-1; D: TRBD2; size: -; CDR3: CASSPFERDREGELFF; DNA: TGTGCCAGCAGCCCGTTCGAGCGGGATCGGGAAGGGGAGCTGTTTTTT
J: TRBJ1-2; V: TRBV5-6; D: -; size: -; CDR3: CASSSPHRDGYTF; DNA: TGTGCCAGCAGCTCTCCCCACAGGGATGGCTACACCTTC
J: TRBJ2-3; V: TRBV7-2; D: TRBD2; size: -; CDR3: CASSLVLAEGTDTQYF; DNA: TGTGCCAGCAGCTTAGTTCTAGCGGAGGGCACAGATACGCAGTATTTT
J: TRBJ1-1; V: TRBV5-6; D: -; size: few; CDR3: CASSFKHPNTEAFF; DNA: TGTGCCAGCAGCTTTAAGCACCCAAACACTGAAGCTTTCTTT
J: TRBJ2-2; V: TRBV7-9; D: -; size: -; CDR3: CASSLGNRVGTGELFF; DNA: TGTGCCAGCAGCTTAGGGAACAGGGTCGGAACCGGGGAGCTGTTTTTT
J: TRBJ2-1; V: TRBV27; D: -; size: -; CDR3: CASSLEGGGWNEQFF; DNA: TGTGCCAGCAGTCTAGAAGGAGGGGGATGGAATGAGCAGTTCTTC
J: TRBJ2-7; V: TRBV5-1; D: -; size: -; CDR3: CASSLSGQATYEQYF; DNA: TGCGCCAGCAGCTTATCAGGGCAGGCTACCTACGAGCAGTACTTC
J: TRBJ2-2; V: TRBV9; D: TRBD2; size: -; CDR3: CASTVQAGAFNTGELFF; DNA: TGTGCCAGCACCGTCCAAGCGGGAGCTTTCAACACCGGGGAGCTGTTTTTT
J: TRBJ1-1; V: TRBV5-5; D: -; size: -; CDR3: CASSFSLSTEAFF; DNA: TGTGCCAGCAGCTTTAGCTTGAGCACTGAAGCTTTCTTT
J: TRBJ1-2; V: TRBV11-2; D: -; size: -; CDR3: CASSTIDGYTF; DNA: TGTGCCAGCAGCACGATTGATGGCTACACCTTC
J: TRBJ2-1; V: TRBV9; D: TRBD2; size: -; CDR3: CASSGDYSYNEQFF; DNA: TGTGCCAGCAGCGGGGACTACTCCTACAATGAGCAGTTCTTC
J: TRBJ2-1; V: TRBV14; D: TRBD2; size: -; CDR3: CASSQPGLKQFF; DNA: TGTGCCAGCAGCCAGCCGGGACTAAAGCAGTTCTTC